This T cell receptor beta chain was captured in a study of blood T cell repertoires in COVID-19. Study at large: Specimens from acute and convalescent COVID-19 originated in the United States, Italy and Spain. PBMCs, B-cell-depleted T cells, or T cells provided the cDNA or gDNA that made up the material.

The CDR3 covers 12 residues. The germline V and J ends were trimmed by 1 base and 10 bases, with 8 bases remaining between them. Looked up from germline, CDR1 is SEHNR and CDR2 is FQNEAQ (reference sequence). Authors' analysis steps: It was from reference gene primer amplification that nucleated cell counts were estimated. The method was immunoSEQ multiplex PCR; TCRdb's version includes in-frame clones alone and lacks a portion of them. For V, J and clone size, that table is used; D and trimming come from the DNA. The data contain 150,000 to 200,000 clones, roughly 80% of them singletons. The TCR comes from a woman between 25 and 40 years old with acute or convalescent COVID-19. The chain uses TRBV7-9 and TRBJ2-4; weak D call: TRBD1 (6 bases). What was sequenced was peripheral blood. The CDR3 region has the DNA TGTGCCAGCAGCTTAGACAGGGTGATTCAGTACTTC. Protein: CASSLDRVIQYF. Drawing the rest from reference TRBV7-9 and TRBJ2-4, the complete variable domain is DTGVSQNPRHKITKRGQNVTFRCDPISEHNRLYWYRQTLGQGPEFLTYFQNEAQLEKSRLLSDRFSAERPKGSFSTLEIQRTEQGDSAMYLCASSLDRVIQYFGAGTRLSVL.